A selection of T cell receptor beta chains follows, all from one sample in a study of shared clonotypes between healthy human individuals. Sequenced by immunoSEQ multiplex PCR; TCRdb stores in-frame clones only, minus some. The sample yields millions of clones, 90% to 95% seen once. Sequences were obtained from naive CD4+ T cells sorted from blood. These receptors came from a man younger than 35 in good health. CDR3s include the opening cysteine and the closing phenylalanine or tryptophan. D genes are given only for firm matches. Clone size is not always given. Where it is, it says once, few, many or a class for expanded clones.

J gene	D gene	V gene	clone size	CDR3 protein	CDR3 DNA
TRBJ1-2	TRBD1	TRBV27	.	CASSLSTGSGYTF	TGTGCCAGCAGTTTATCGACAGGGTCAGGCTACACCTTC
TRBJ1-2	TRBD1	TRBV6-5	once	CASSPELTGRGYTF	TGTGCCAGCAGCCCGGAACTGACAGGGCGAGGCTACACCTTC
TRBJ1-6	.	TRBV29-1	.	CSVGGSKESPLHF	TGCAGCGTGGGCGGATCCAAGGAGTCACCCCTCCACTTT
TRBJ2-5	.	TRBV14	.	CASSQDRGTQYF	TGTGCCAGCAGCCAAGATCGGGGGACCCAGTACTTC
TRBJ1-5	.	TRBV28	.	CASRSGALGVNNQPQHF	TGTGCCAGCCGAAGTGGGGCGTTGGGGGTGAACAATCAGCCCCAGCATTTT
TRBJ2-1	TRBD1	TRBV6-1	few	CASSEPGQGDNEQFF	TGTGCCAGCAGTGAACCGGGACAGGGAGACAATGAGCAGTTCTTC
TRBJ2-2	.	TRBV10-3	.	CATRSGTGELFF	TGTGCCACTCGGTCGGGCACCGGGGAGCTGTTTTTT
TRBJ2-7	TRBD1	TRBV5-1	.	CASSEDRALYEQYF	TGCGCCAGCAGCGAGGACAGGGCCCTCTACGAGCAGTACTTC
TRBJ1-4	.	TRBV27	.	CASSLTQDATNEKLFF	TGTGCCAGCAGTCTAACACAGGATGCAACTAATGAAAAACTGTTTTTT
TRBJ2-5	TRBD2	TRBV5-4	.	CASSLAGGAGGLKTQYF	TGTGCCAGCAGCTTGGCCGGAGGAGCGGGAGGGCTGAAGACCCAGTACTTC
TRBJ2-1	.	TRBV5-6	.	CASNRLGNEQFF	TGTGCCAGTAACCGCCTCGGTAACGAGCAGTTCTTC
TRBJ2-1	TRBD2	TRBV7-2	.	CASSHGTSYNEQFF	TGTGCCAGCAGCCACGGGACTAGCTACAATGAGCAGTTCTTC
TRBJ1-3	.	TRBV28	.	CASKLSTGTFTGNTIYF	TGTGCCAGCAAGTTATCGACAGGAACATTCACTGGAAACACCATATATTTT
TRBJ2-7	.	TRBV4-1	.	CASSLGDAYYEQYF	TGTGCCAGCAGCTTGGGAGACGCATACTACGAGCAGTACTTC
TRBJ1-3	.	TRBV28	once	CASSRTAGNTIYF	TGTGCCAGCAGCCGGACGGCTGGAAACACCATATATTTT
TRBJ1-4	TRBD1	TRBV4-3	.	CASSGTGVGEKLFF	TGCGCCAGCAGCGGGACAGGGGTTGGCGAAAAACTGTTTTTT
TRBJ1-4	TRBD1	TRBV6-1	.	CASRSTGVGEKLFF	TGTGCCAGCAGATCGACAGGGGTTGGTGAAAAACTGTTTTTT
TRBJ1-1	.	TRBV30	.	CAWSVGQMNTEAFF	TGTGCCTGGAGTGTAGGGCAGATGAACACTGAAGCTTTCTTT
TRBJ1-5	.	TRBV4-1	.	CASSDTGIGSNQPQHF	TGCGCCAGCAGCGATACAGGGATTGGAAGCAATCAGCCCCAGCATTTT
TRBJ2-7	.	TRBV10-3	.	CAISDSYGQYF	TGTGCCATCAGTGATTCCTACGGGCAGTACTTC
TRBJ2-3	TRBD2	TRBV5-1	once	CASSSGLAGGTDTQYF	TGCGCCAGCAGCTCGGGACTAGCGGGAGGCACAGATACGCAGTATTTT
TRBJ1-1	.	TRBV19	.	CASWGRDRGTEAFF	TGTGCCAGTTGGGGAAGGGATCGAGGCACTGAAGCTTTCTTT
TRBJ1-4	.	TRBV5-1	.	CASSGALSGLNEKLFF	TGCGCCAGCAGCGGGGCCCTATCGGGGCTTAATGAAAAACTGTTTTTT
TRBJ2-3	TRBD2	TRBV30	.	CAWSNGLAGGTDTQYF	TGTGCCTGGAGTAATGGACTAGCGGGAGGTACAGATACGCAGTATTTT
TRBJ2-5	TRBD2	TRBV5-1	.	CASSFGTSQETQYF	TGCGCCAGCAGCTTCGGGACTAGCCAAGAGACCCAGTACTTC
TRBJ2-7	TRBD2	TRBV10-1	.	CASQRGPTYEQYF	TGCGCCAGCCAGCGGGGGCCTACCTACGAGCAGTACTTC
TRBJ2-6	.	TRBV19	.	CARYSGANVLTF	TGTGCCAGATACTCTGGGGCCAACGTCCTGACTTTC
TRBJ1-3	.	TRBV18	.	CASSPQGFGNTIYF	TGTGCCAGCTCTCCACAGGGATTTGGAAACACCATATATTTT
TRBJ2-1	TRBD2	TRBV5-1	.	CASSRSGLAGGSSYNEQFF	TGCGCCAGCAGCCGGTCGGGACTAGCGGGGGGAAGCTCCTACAATGAGCAGTTCTTC
TRBJ1-3	.	TRBV6-5	once	CASSYSSGGLNTIYF	TGTGCCAGCAGTTACTCGTCTGGGGGGCTCAACACCATATATTTT